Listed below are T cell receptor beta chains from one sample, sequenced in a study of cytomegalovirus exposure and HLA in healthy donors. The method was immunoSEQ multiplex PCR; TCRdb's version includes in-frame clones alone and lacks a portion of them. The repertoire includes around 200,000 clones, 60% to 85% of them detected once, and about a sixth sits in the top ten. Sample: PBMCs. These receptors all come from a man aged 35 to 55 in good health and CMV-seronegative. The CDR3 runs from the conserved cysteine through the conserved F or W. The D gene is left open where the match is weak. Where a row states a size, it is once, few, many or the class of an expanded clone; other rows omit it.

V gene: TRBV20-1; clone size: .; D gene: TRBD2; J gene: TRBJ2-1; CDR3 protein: CSAGGVLQFF; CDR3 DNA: TGCAGTGCCGGGGGGGTCTTGCAGTTCTTC
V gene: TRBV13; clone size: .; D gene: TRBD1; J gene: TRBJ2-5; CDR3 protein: CASSIGQGAVGQYF; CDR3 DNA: TGTGCCAGCAGCATCGGACAGGGGGCGGTGGGGCAGTACTTC
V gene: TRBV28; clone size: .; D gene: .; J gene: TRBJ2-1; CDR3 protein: CASSDTGLEQFF; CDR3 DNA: TGTGCCAGCAGTGACACAGGGCTTGAGCAGTTCTTC
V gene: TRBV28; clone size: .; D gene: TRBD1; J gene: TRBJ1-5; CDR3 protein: CASSRTGGFGNQPQHF; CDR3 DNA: TGTGCCAGCAGCCGAACAGGGGGCTTTGGCAATCAGCCCCAGCATTTT
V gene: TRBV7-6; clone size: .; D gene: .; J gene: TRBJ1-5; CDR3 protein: CAGGTGNQPQHF; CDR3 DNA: TGTGCCGGAGGGACGGGTAATCAGCCCCAGCATTTT
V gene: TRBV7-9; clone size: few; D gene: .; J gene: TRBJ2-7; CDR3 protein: CSSCEQAPCEQYF; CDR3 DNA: TGTTCCAGTTGTGAGCAGGCCCCTTGCGAGCAGTACTTC
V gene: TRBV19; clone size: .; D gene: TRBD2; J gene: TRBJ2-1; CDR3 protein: CASSITLAGNNEQFF; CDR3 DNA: TGTGCCAGTAGTATAACCCTAGCGGGAAACAATGAGCAGTTCTTC
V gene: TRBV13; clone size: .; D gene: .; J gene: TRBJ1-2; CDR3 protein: CASSSGGEREDGYTF; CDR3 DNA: TGTGCCAGCAGCTCGGGGGGGGAAAGGGAGGATGGCTACACCTTC
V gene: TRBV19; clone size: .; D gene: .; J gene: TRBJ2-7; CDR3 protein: CASNPGGPGGFYEQYF; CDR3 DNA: TGTGCCAGTAATCCGGGAGGGCCAGGGGGGTTCTACGAGCAGTACTTC
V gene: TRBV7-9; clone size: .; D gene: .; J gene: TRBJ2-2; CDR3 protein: CASSLVAGPTGELFF; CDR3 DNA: TGTGCCAGCAGCTTAGTGGCAGGCCCCACCGGGGAGCTGTTTTTT
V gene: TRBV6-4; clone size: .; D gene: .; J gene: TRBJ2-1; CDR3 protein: CASSDSAPPGGNEQFF; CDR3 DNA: TGTGCCAGCAGTGACTCGGCACCCCCCGGGGGCAATGAGCAGTTCTTC
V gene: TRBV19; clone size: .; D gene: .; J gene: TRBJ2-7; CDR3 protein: CASSMGGVYEQYF; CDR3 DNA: TGTGCCAGTAGTATGGGTGGAGTCTACGAGCAGTACTTC
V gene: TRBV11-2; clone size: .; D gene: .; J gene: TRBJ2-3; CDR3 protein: CASSPRGGGWDTQYF; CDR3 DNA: TGTGCCAGCAGCCCCCGGGGAGGGGGGTGGGATACGCAGTATTTT
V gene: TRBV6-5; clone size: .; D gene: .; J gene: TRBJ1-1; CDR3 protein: CASSYSIGGTEAFF; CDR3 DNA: TGTGCCAGCAGTTACTCGATCGGGGGCACTGAAGCTTTCTTT
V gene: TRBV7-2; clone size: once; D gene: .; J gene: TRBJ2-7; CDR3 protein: CASSLVREQYF; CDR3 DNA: TGTGCCAGCAGCTTAGTACGGGAGCAGTACTTC
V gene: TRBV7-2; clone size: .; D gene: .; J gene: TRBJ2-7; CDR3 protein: CASSQQIQGREQYF; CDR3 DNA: TGTGCCAGCAGCCAACAAATACAGGGTAGGGAGCAGTACTTC
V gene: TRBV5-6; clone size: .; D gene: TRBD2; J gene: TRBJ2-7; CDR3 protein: CASSLAGLATPYEQYF; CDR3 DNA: TGTGCCAGCAGCTTGGCTGGACTAGCGACCCCCTACGAGCAGTACTTC
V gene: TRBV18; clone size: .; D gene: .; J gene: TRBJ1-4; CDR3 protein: CASSPIWGATNEKLFF; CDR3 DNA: TGTGCCAGCTCACCTATTTGGGGGGCAACTAATGAAAAACTGTTTTTT
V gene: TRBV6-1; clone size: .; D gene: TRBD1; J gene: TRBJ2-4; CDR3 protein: CASSETGGAGNIQYF; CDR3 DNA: TGTGCCAGCAGTGAAACAGGGGGCGCTGGAAACATTCAGTACTTC
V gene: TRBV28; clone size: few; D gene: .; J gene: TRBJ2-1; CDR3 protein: CASSPPQFHEQFF; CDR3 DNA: TGTGCCAGCAGTCCCCCCCAGTTCCATGAGCAGTTCTTC
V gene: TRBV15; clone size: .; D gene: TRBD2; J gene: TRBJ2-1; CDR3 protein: CATSRAAGGQGEQFF; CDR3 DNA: TGTGCCACCAGCAGAGCTGCGGGGGGTCAGGGTGAGCAGTTCTTC
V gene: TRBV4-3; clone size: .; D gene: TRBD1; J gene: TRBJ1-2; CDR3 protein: CASSQDRANYGYTF; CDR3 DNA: TGCGCCAGCAGCCAGGACAGGGCTAACTATGGCTACACCTTC
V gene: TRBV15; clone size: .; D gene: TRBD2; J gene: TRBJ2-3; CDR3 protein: CATSRGTSVTDTQYF; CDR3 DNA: TGTGCCACCAGCAGGGGGACTAGCGTTACAGATACGCAGTATTTT
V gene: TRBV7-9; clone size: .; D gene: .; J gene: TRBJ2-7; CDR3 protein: CASRGAMENEQYF; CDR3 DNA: TGTGCCAGCAGGGGGGCCATGGAGAACGAGCAGTACTTC
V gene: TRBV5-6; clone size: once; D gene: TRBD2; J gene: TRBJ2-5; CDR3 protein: CASSLIQGGGETQYF; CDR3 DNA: TGTGCCAGCAGCTTGATCCAGGGCGGGGGAGAGACCCAGTACTTC
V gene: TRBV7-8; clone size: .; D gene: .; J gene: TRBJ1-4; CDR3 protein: CASSFRPSLTFATNEKLFF; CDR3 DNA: TGTGCCAGCAGCTTCCGACCCTCCTTGACATTCGCAACTAATGAAAAACTGTTTTTT
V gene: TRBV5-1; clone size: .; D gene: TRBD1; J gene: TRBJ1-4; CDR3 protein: CASSFRQGPSTNEKLFF; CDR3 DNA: TGCGCCAGCAGCTTTCGACAGGGGCCGTCGACTAATGAAAAACTGTTTTTT
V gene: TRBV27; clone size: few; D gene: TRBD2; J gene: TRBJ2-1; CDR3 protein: CASLERENQPYLYNEQFF; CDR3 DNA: TGTGCCAGCTTAGAGCGGGAGAATCAACCTTACCTTTACAATGAGCAGTTCTTC
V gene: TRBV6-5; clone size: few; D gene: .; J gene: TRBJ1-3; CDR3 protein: CASSATPQAPIYF; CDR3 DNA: TGTGCCAGCAGTGCCACCCCACAGGCGCCCATATATTTT
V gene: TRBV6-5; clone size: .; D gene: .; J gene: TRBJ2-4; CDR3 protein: CASSSRGRGNIQYF; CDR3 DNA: TGTGCCAGCAGTTCCCGGGGTAGGGGGAACATTCAGTACTTC
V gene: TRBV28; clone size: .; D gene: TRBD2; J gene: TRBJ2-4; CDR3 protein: CAGRWAGGNIQYF; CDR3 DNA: TGTGCTGGACGGTGGGCGGGGGGAAACATTCAGTACTTC